This T cell receptor beta chain was retrieved from a study of early T cells in non-severe SARS-CoV-2 infection. Study-level background: The study sequenced bulk RNA from unsorted whole blood, with chains unpaired. Findings of the study overall: Matches to VDJdb favored anti-spike CD8 responses and missed private and CD4 specificities.

Germline V gives CDR1 SGHAT, CDR2 FQNNGV. The CDR3 length is 14 residues. The ends were cut back, 5 bases at V and 0 bases at J, with 11 bases in the middle. Each single cDNA molecule received a unique molecular identifier. TCRdb re-analysed the 5' RACE reads in MiXCR, keeping a single row per CDR3 protein. The sample records about 23,000 distinct CDR3 sequences, approximately 5% being singletons. This clonotype has ten or more counts. Its specificity is not known. The sample taken for sequencing was whole blood. This chain joins TRBV11-2 and TRBJ2-7; D gene ambiguous. This TCR came from an adult who was a healthcare worker with PCR-confirmed SARS-CoV-2 infection or an uninfected control (not recorded which). CDR3 residues: CASSLRTHSYEQYF. The CDR3 bases are TGTGCCAGCAGCCTCAGGACCCACTCCTACGAGCAGTACTTC.